This T cell receptor (beta chain) derives from a study of shared clonotypes between healthy human individuals. Turning to the study itself: Aged 18 to 49, the donors were two women and a few men. General observations from the study: Specimens sampled were limited to blood, with tissue repertoires likely differing. Clonotype sharing among donors likely depends on sequencing depth.

For this clone: What it binds is not known.

Germline CDR1 MNHNY, CDR2 SVGAGI (reference sequence). The CDR3 loop spans 13 amino acids. Trimming removed 4 bases from V and 4 bases from J, with 11 bases in between. Template for every sorted-subset replicate PCR totaled about 0.2 ug DNA, 25,000 to 30,000 T cell genomes. Some clones are missing from TCRdb's copy, which holds only in-frame ones; the method was immunoSEQ multiplex PCR. The data contain about 580,000 clones, roughly 98% of them singletons. CD45RO-negative, CCR7-selected cells formed the naive CD8 fraction, which excluded terminally differentiated effector memory CD45RA+ cells. Source material: naive CD8+ T cells sorted from blood. The V and J genes are TRBV6-6 and TRBJ2-7; D possibly corresponds to TRBD1 (6 bases). This receptor was taken from a young man in good health. In DNA form, the CDR3 reads TGTGCCAGCAGTTTTCGACAGGTATACGAGCAGTACTTC. Translated: CASSFRQVYEQYF.